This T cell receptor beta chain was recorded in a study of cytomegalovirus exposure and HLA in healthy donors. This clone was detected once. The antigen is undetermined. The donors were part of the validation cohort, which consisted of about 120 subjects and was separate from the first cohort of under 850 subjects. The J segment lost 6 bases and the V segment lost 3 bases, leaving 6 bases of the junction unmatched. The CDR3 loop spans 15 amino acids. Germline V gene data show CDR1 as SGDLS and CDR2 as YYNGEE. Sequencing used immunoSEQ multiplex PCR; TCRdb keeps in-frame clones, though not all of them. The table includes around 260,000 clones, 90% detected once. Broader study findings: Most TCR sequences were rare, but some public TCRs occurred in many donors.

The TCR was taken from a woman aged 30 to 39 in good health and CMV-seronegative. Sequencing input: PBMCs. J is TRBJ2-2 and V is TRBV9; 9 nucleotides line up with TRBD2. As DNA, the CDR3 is TGTGCCAGCAGCGACGGGACTAGCCAGTCCGGGGAGCTGTTTTTT. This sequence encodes CASSDGTSQSGELFF.